Listed below are T cell receptor beta chains from one sample, sequenced in a study of T cell responses to AZD1222 COVID-19 vaccine. Profiling relied on immunoSEQ multiplex PCR, and the TCRdb table lists in-frame clones only, not all of them. This table has about 220,000 clones, roughly 91% appearing once. This specimen consisted of peripheral blood, obtained on day 0 of MenACWY control vaccination. The receptors were gathered from an adult in good health. CDR3s leave out the opening cysteine and the closing phenylalanine or tryptophan. Fields, in order: D gene, J gene, V gene, CDR3 protein. The D gene is left open where the match is weak.

.,TRBJ1-2,TRBV28,ASSLYPVTPTNYGYT
TRBD1,TRBJ1-5,TRBV29-1,SVAGQGQPQH
.,TRBJ1-6,TRBV7-2,ASSLGAQTNSPLH
.,TRBJ1-6,TRBV30,ALQEGNNSPLH
.,TRBJ1-1,TRBV19,ASSVTVNTEAF
TRBD1,TRBJ1-4,TRBV6-6,ASSFPLGQGDEKLF
TRBD1,TRBJ2-7,TRBV9,ASSVGQGTYEQY
.,TRBJ1-4,TRBV5-1,ASSLSPNEKLF
.,TRBJ1-2,TRBV7-9,ASSFQGTVRYGYT
TRBD1,TRBJ1-2,TRBV5-1,ASSLGTGGAGYT
.,TRBJ1-1,TRBV5-1,ASSPPGKRDTEAF
TRBD1,TRBJ1-2,TRBV9,ASSVASDRGGYT
TRBD1,TRBJ2-5,TRBV7-7,ASSLGAGGAETQY
TRBD1,TRBJ1-6,TRBV12-5,ASGLAPAGGGLYNSPLH
.,TRBJ1-2,TRBV12-3/TRBV12-4,ASSLAGLSAT
.,TRBJ1-4,TRBV11-2,ASSSSGAANEKLF
.,TRBJ2-5,TRBV7-9,ASSLRRAQETQY
.,TRBJ1-6,TRBV5-4,ASSLRTSPLH
.,TRBJ1-2,TRBV7-9,ASSVPGTVYGYT
.,TRBJ1-5,TRBV15,ATSRARQSNQPQH
TRBD2,TRBJ2-7,TRBV7-2,ASSSSGGASYEQY
.,TRBJ1-2,TRBV2,ANGRASRGYGYT
TRBD2,TRBJ2-3,TRBV3-1/TRBV3-2,ASSHPGTSEDTQY
.,TRBJ1-2,TRBV3-1/TRBV3-2,ASSQKGTPSGYT
.,TRBJ2-1,TRBV3-1/TRBV3-2,ASSQNLGDEQF
.,TRBJ1-3,TRBV28,ASSRELRGNTIY
.,TRBJ1-5,TRBV7-9,ASSLVNGQPQH
.,TRBJ1-2,TRBV27,ASRGGNGYT
.,TRBJ2-4,TRBV6-6,ASSYDGRGQNIQY